Described below is a single TCR beta chain sequence and its context. This sample is drawn from a study of blood T cell repertoires in COVID-19. Looking at the study overall: From the United States, Italy and Spain came samples of acute and convalescent COVID-19. From T cells, B-cell-depleted T cells, or PBMCs came the material, which was cDNA or gDNA.

Authors' data handling: The assay estimated nucleated cells by amplifying reference gene primers. This table comes from immunoSEQ multiplex PCR, and its TCRdb copy is limited to in-frame clones, with some not included. The DNA was the basis for D and trimming; V, J and clone size are from that table. The sample lists roughly 68,000 clones, approximately 88% occurring once. CDR1 is SGHNT and CDR2 is YENEEA in the germline V gene. V was pared by 5 bases and J by 1 base, with 1 base of the junction left unmatched. CDR3 size: 14 residues. The chain carries TRBV11-3 and TRBJ2-2, with 7 positions matching TRBD1. Sequencing was performed on peripheral blood. This clonotype was sampled from a woman aged 70 to 79 with acute or convalescent COVID-19. The CDR3 sequence: CASSRDRNTGELFF. CDR3 DNA: TGTGCCAGCAGCCGGGACAGGAACACCGGGGAGCTGTTTTTT.